Detailed here is one TCR beta chain. Antigen unknown. Barcoded TCR alpha and TCR beta cDNA libraries with UMIs came from 5'RACE using constant-segment primers. MiXCR, run by TCRdb on the 5' RACE reads, gives a single entry per CDR3 protein. The sample holds approximately 570,000 distinct CDR3 sequences; 18% are singletons and the top ten take 9.5% to 15%. The data derive from a study of T-cell memory formation after mild COVID-19. Findings and caveats of the study: Still unconfirmed is whether the second-wave clones peaking on day 37 recognized SARS-CoV-2. Mainly CM and EM harbored the contracting CD4+ clones; mainly EMRA harbored the CD8+ ones. Later expanders leaned toward CD4+, whereas clones contracting from day 15 to 85 were balanced CD4/CD8.

CDR1 is SGHKS and CDR2 is YYEKEE in the germline V gene (reference sequence). The CDR3 extends over 13 amino acids. Trimming shortened V by 5 bases and J by 2 bases, and 10 bases separated the two germline ends. This chain joins TRBV5-5 and TRBJ1-2; unclear D gene. Input material: PBMCs or a T cell subset sorted from them (not recorded which). The receptor was derived from an adult woman who had mild COVID-19 (a few samples of this study predate the infection). Cell type and time point are not known. The CDR3 sequence: CASSKDGNYGYTF. Here the CDR3 DNA reads TGTGCCAGCAGTAAGGACGGAAACTATGGCTACACCTTC.